The clone carrying this T cell receptor (beta chain) showed up just a few times. Antigen specificity is unknown. Germline V gene data show CDR1 as SGHRS and CDR2 as YFSETQ. The trim removed 6 bases at V and 5 bases at J, leaving 2 bases unmatched. There are 14 residues in the CDR3. These data are taken from a study of CD8 T cells in ankylosing spondylitis. Overall study findings and caveats: A motif of 7 to 9 highly homologous TCR beta variants was seen as apparently characteristic of ankylosing spondylitis blood.

TCRdb re-analysed the 5' RACE reads in MiXCR, keeping a single row per CDR3 protein. The sample has about 540,000 distinct CDR3 sequences; roughly 12% are singletons. The specimen sequenced was blood, either unsorted or a sorted T cell fraction (not recorded which). This TCR derives from a male donor with ankylosing spondylitis. This chain uses TRBV5-1 with TRBJ2-1; 13 bases are shared with TRBD2. CDR3 amino acids: CASTGTSGDNEQFF. CDR3 in DNA: TGCGCCAGCACAGGGACTAGCGGGGACAATGAGCAGTTCTTC.